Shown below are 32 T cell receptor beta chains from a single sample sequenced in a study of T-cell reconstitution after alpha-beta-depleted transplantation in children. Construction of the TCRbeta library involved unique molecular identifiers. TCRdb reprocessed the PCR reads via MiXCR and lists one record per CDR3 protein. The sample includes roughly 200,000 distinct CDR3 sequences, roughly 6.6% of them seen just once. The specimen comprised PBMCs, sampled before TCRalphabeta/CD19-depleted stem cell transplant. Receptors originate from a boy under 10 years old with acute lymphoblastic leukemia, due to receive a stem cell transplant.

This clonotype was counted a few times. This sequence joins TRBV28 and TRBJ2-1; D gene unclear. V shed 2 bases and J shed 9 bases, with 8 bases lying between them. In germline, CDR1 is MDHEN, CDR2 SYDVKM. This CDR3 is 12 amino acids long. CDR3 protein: CASSLVVGEQFF. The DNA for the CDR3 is TGTGCCAGCAGTTTAGTCGTGGGTGAGCAGTTCTTC.

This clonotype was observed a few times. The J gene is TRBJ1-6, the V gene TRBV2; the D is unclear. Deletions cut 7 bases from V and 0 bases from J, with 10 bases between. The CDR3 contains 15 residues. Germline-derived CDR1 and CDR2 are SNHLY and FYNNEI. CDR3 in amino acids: CASTQIGSYNSPLHF. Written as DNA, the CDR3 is TGTGCCAGCACCCAGATCGGCTCCTATAATTCACCCCTCCACTTT.

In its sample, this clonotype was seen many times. DNA for the CDR3: TGTGCCAGCAGCTTAGTCGGTGGCTCCTACGAGCAGTACTTC. It yields the protein CASSLVGGSYEQYF. V gene TRBV7-2 combines with J gene TRBJ2-7; D not certain. The length of the CDR3 is 14 residues. V lost 1 base and J 0 bases, leaving 7 bases between the germline ends. Germline V lookup: CDR1 SGHTA, CDR2 FQGNSA.

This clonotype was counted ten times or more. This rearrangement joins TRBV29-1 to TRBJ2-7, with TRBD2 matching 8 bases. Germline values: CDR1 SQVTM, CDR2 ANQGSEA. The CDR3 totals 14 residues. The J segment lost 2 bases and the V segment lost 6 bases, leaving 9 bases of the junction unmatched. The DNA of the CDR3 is TGCAGCGTAAGTCCTAGCGGGTCCACCTACGAGCAGTACTTC. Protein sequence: CSVSPSGSTYEQYF.

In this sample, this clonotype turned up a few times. The CDR3 region has the DNA TGTGCCAGCAGTTACAAAAGGGTAACAGGAAGAAATGAGCAGTTCTTC. This gives the protein CASSYKRVTGRNEQFF. The V call is TRBV6-2 or TRBV6-3, the J call TRBJ2-1; TRBD1 is a possible D gene (5 bases). CDR3 length equals 16 residues. V lost 2 bases to trimming and J lost 7 bases, with 18 bases between them. The germline V gene encodes CDR1 MNHEY and CDR2 SVGEGT.

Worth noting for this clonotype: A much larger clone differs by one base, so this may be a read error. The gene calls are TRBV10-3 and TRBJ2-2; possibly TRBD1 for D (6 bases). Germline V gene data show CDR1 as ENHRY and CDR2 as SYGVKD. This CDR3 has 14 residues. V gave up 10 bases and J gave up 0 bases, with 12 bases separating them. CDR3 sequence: CATRDNSNTGELFF. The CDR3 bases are TGTGCCACCAGGGACAACTCGAACACCGGGGAGCTGTTTTTT.

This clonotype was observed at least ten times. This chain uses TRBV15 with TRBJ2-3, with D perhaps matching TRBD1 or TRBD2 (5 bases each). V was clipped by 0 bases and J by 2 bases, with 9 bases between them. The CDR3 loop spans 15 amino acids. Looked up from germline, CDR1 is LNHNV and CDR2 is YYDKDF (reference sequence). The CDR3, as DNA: TGTGCCACCAGCAGAGACGGGGCTTACACAGATACGCAGTATTTT. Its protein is CATSRDGAYTDTQYF.

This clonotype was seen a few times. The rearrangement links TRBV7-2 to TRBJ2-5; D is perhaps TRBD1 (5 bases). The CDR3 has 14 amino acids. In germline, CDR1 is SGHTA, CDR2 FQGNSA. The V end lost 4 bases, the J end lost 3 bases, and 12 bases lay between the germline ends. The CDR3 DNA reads TGTGCCAGCAGCTCCGACAGTTTCAAAGAGACCCAGTACTTC. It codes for CASSSDSFKETQYF.

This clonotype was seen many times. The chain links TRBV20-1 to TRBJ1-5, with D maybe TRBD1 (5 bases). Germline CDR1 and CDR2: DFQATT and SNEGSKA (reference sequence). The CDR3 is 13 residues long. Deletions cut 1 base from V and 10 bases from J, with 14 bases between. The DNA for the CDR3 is TGCAGTGCTAGAGTGGGGGGATTACACCCCCAGCATTTT. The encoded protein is CSARVGGLHPQHF.

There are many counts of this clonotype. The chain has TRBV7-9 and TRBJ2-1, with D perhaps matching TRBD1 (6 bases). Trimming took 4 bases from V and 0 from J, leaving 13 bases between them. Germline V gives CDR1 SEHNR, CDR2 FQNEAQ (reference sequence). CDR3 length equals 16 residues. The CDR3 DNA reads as TGTGCCAGCAGCTCACAAGGGGGTATCTCCTACAATGAGCAGTTCTTC. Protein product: CASSSQGGISYNEQFF.

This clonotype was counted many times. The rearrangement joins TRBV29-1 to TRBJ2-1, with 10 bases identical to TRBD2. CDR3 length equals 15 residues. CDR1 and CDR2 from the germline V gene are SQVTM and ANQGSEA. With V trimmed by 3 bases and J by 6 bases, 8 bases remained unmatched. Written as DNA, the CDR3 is TGCAGCGTTGATACAGGGCTAGCGGGAGCCAATGAGCAGTTCTTC. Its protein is CSVDTGLAGANEQFF.

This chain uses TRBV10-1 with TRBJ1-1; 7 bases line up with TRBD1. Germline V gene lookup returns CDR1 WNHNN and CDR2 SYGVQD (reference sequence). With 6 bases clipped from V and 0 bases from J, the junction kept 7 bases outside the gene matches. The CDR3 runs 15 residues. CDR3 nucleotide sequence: TGCGCCAGCAGACCCTTACAGGGGATGAACACTGAAGCTTTCTTT. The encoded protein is CASRPLQGMNTEAFF.

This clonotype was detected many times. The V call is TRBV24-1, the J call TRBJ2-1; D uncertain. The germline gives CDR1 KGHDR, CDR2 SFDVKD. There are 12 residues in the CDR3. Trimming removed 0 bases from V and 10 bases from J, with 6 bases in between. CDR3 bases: TGTGCCACCAGTGATTTGAGAAGGGAGCAGTTCTTC. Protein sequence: CATSDLRREQFF.

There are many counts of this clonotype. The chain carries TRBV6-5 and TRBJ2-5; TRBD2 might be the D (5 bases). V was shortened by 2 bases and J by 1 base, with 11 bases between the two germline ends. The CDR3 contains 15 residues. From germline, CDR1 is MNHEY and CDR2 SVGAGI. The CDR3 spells CASSYADYRQETQYF. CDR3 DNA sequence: TGTGCCAGCAGTTACGCAGACTACCGCCAAGAGACCCAGTACTTC.

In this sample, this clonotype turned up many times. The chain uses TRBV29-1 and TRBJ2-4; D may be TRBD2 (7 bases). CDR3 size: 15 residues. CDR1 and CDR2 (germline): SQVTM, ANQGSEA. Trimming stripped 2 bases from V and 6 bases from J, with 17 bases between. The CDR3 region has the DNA TGCAGCGTTGAAATCGGGGGGCTTGCGGGAAACATTCAGTACTTC. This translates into CSVEIGGLAGNIQYF.

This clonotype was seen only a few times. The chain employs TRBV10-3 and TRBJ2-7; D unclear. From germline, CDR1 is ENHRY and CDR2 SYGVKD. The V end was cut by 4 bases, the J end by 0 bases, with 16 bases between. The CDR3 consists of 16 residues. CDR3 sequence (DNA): TGTGCCATCAGTGGTGACCTGACCCAGAGCTCCTACGAGCAGTACTTC. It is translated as CAISGDLTQSSYEQYF.

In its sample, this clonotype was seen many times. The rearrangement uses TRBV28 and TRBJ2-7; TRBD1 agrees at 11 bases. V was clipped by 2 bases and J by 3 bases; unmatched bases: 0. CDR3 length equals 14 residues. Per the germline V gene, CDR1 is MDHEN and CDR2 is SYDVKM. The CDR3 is CASSLGTGGYEQYF. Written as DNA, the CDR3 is TGTGCCAGCAGTTTAGGGACAGGGGGCTACGAGCAGTACTTC.

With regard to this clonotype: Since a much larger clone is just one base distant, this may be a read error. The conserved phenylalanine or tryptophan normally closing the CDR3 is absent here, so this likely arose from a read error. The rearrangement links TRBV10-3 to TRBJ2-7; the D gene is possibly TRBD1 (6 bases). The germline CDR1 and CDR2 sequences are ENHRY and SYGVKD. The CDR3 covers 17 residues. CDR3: CTISRTSPKGHLYEQYL. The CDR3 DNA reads TGTACCATCAGTCGAACCTCCCCGAAGGGACATTTATACGAGCAGTACTTG.

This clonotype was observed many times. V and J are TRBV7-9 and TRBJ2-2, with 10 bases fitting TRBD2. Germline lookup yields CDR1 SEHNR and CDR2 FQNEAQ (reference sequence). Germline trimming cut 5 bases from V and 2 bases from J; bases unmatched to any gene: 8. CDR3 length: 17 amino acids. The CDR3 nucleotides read TGTGCCAGCAGCCTAGGACTAGCGGAAACAAACACCGGGGAGCTGTTTTTT. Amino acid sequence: CASSLGLAETNTGELFF.

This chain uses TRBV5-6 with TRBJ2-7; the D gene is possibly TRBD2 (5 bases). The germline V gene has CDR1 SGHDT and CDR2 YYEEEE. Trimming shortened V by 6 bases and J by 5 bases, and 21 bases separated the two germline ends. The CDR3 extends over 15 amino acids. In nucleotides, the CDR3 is TGTGCCAGCAACTCGATTAGCGCCTTTTTCAACGAGCAGTACTTC. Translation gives CASNSISAFFNEQYF.

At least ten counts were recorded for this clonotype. As DNA, the CDR3 is TGTGCCAGCAGTCTAGGCGGTGAGCAGTTCTTC. Its translation: CASSLGGEQFF. The chain employs TRBV11-2 and TRBJ2-1; D unresolved. V gave up 6 bases and J gave up 9 bases, with 9 bases separating them. CDR3 length: 11 residues. Germline V gene lookup returns CDR1 SGHAT and CDR2 FQNNGV.

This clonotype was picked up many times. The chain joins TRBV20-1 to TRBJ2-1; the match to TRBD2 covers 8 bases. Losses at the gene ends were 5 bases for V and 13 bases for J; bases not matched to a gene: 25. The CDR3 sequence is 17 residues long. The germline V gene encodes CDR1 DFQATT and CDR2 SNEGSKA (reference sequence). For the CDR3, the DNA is TGCAGTGCTCCCATGTGGTCGTTTAGGGAATCGGGGGGGGCCCAGTTCTTC. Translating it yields CSAPMWSFRESGGAQFF.

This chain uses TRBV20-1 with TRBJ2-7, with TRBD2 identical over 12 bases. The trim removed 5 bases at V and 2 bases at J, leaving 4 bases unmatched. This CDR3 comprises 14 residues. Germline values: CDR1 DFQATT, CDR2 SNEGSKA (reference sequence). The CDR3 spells CSALTSGSTYEQYF. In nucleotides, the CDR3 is TGCAGTGCTCTGACTAGCGGGAGTACCTACGAGCAGTACTTC.

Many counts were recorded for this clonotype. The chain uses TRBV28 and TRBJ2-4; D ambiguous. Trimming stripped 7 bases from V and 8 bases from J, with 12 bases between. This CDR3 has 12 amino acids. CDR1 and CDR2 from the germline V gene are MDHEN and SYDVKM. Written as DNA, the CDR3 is TGTGCCAGCAACTGGGGTTCTGACATTCAGTACTTC. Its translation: CASNWGSDIQYF.

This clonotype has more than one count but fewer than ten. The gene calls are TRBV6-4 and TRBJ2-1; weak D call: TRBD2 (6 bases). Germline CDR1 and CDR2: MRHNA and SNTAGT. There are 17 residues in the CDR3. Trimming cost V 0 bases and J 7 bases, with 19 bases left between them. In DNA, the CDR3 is TGTGCCAGCAGTGACTCCCCCACGGGAGTGGTTTGGAATGAGCAGTTCTTC. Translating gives CASSDSPTGVVWNEQFF.

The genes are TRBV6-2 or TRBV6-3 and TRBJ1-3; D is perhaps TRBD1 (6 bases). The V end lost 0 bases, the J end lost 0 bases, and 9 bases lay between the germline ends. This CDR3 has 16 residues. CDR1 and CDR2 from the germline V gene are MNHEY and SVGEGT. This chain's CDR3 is CASSYSGTTSGNTIYF. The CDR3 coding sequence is TGTGCCAGCAGTTACTCGGGGACAACCTCTGGAAACACCATATATTTT.

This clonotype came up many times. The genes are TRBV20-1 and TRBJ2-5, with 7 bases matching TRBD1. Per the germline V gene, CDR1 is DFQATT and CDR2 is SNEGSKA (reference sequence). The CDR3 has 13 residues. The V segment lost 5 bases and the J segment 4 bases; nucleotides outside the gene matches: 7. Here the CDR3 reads CSAPKNRGETQYF. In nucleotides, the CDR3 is TGCAGTGCTCCAAAAAACAGGGGAGAGACCCAGTACTTC.

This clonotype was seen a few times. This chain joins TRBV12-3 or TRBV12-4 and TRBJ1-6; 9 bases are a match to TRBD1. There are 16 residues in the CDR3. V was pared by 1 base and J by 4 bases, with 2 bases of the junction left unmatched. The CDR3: CASSLETGGYNSPLHF. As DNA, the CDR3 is TGTGCCAGCAGTTTAGAGACAGGGGGTTATAATTCACCCCTCCACTTT.

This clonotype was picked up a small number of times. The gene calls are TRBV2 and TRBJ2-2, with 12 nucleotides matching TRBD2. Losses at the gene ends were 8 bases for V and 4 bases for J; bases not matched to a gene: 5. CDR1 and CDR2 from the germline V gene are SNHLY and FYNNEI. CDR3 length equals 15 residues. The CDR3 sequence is CASGGTSGFTGELFF. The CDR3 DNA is TGTGCCAGCGGGGGGACTAGCGGGTTCACCGGGGAGCTGTTTTTT.

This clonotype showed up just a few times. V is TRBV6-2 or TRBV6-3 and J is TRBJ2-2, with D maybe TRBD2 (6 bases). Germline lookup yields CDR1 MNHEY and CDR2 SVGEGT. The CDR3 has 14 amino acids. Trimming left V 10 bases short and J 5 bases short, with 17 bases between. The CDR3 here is CAIEAGKGTGELFF. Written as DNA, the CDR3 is TGTGCCATCGAGGCGGGAAAGGGGACCGGGGAGCTGTTTTTT.

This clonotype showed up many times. The CDR3 loop is CASRTGVEQYF. For the CDR3, the DNA is TGTGCCAGCAGGACAGGGGTCGAGCAGTACTTC. The chain is built from TRBV12-3 or TRBV12-4 and TRBJ2-7, with TRBD1 matching over 8 bases. The CDR3 sequence is 11 residues long. The J segment lost 6 bases and the V segment lost 6 bases, leaving 1 base of the junction unmatched.

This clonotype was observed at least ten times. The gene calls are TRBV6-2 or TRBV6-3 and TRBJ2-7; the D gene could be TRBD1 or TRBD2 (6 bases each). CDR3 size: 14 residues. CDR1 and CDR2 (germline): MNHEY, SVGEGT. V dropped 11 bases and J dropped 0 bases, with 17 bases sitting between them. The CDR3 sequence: CAATGYGSSYEQYF. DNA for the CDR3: TGTGCCGCGACAGGATACGGGAGCTCCTACGAGCAGTACTTC.